The TCR beta chain under discussion was sequenced for a study of blood T cell repertoires in COVID-19. About the study: The United States, Italy and Spain provided the acute and convalescent COVID-19 samples. Sources were T cells, B-cell-depleted T cells, or PBMCs; the material itself was cDNA or gDNA.

This clone was observed once. This CDR3 contains 16 residues. The V and J ends lost 7 bases and 0 bases, in that order; junction bases with no gene match: 2. CDR1 and CDR2 (germline): SGHRS, YFSETQ. As handled by the study authors: Reference gene primer amplification gave estimated nucleated cell counts. TCRdb's copy holds only in-frame clones and misses some; the assay was immunoSEQ multiplex PCR. For V, J and clone size, that table is used; D and trimming come from the DNA. This sample has about 55,000 clones, with around 67% found just once. Sequencing input: peripheral blood. The chain uses TRBV5-1 and TRBJ2-2; TRBD2 matches at 14 bases. The receptor's source is a woman aged 70 to 79 with acute or convalescent COVID-19. The chain's CDR3 is CASGTSGSTNTGELFF. CDR3 DNA: TGCGCCAGCGGGACTAGCGGGAGTACGAACACCGGGGAGCTGTTTTTT.